This entry features one TCR beta chain sequence. This receptor's antigen is unknown. The input lacks base qualities; no much larger clone sits a single base away. The data were taken from a study of shared clonotypes between healthy human individuals (dated by TCRdb to the early 2020s). With regard to the full study: A couple of women and three men aged 18 to 49 years were included in the cohort. For each donor, CD4 naive and CD4 memory were each run on three plates, CD8 naive on two plates, and CD8 memory on one plate. To estimate repertoire size and how much clonotype sharing occurs between individuals, the study deeply sequenced the blood TCR repertoires of about five healthy adults. Different laboratories and diverse techniques were used to prepare libraries and sequence TCR repertoires, to increase sequencing depth and limit assay-specific biases. Per donor, leukapheresis produced somewhere between about 0.94 and 8.9 billion PBMCs.

The donors were healthy, HIV-negative adults who had no recently reported acute infections or vaccinations. All donors were Caucasian adults living in Nashville, Tennessee, USA. CD4+ T cells were enriched by magnetic negative selection, after which naive cells were positively selected on CD45RA and the negative fraction was taken as the memory subset. Blood was collected by leukapheresis, and PBMCs were isolated by Ficoll-Histopaque density gradient centrifugation and then cryopreserved in liquid nitrogen vapor phase. Analytical flow cytometry was used to check the purity and quantity of each magnetically sorted T cell population. Each sorted fraction had its genomic DNA isolated and then quantified by UV absorbance on a Nanodrop 2000c. TCR CDR3 regions were amplified from genomic DNA by multiplex PCR using the deep immunoSEQ assay. For each cell subset, the extracted genomic DNA was distributed evenly across all wells of several immunoSEQ 96-well plates, and each plate served as one replicate. For sorted subsets, around 200 ng genomic DNA, equal to about 30,000 T cell genomes, was loaded into each replicate PCR. The purified libraries were quantified using a Qubit 3.0 fluorometer, sized with a Bioanalyzer 2100, and then quantified again using the KAPA Library Quantification kit. A separate single-read 150-cycle Illumina NextSeq 550 flow cell was used to sequence each immunoSEQ 96-well plate. Processing in the source paper ran as follows. Because the immunoSEQ output included only junctional sequences and no quality scores, the filtering could not be the same as the filtering used for full-length reads. To assign V/J genes and CDR3, sequences were annotated using PyIR, a Python wrapper for IgBLAST v1.9, with IMGT germline references. Any read was removed if the V/J assignment was weak (E-value above 1e-6), the CDR3 was missing, or the read contained stop codons, out-of-frame junctions, or ambiguous translated residues. V3J clonotypes were defined as sequences sharing an identical inferred V gene, J gene, and CDR3 amino acid sequence. Percentage overlap between repertoires was calculated by dividing the number of shared unique clonotypes by the size of the smaller repertoire. Repertoire richness was assessed with RTK rarefaction, the Chao1 estimator, and Recon v2.1 estimates of unobserved clonotypes. Generation probabilities were computed with OLGA for all TCRbeta clonotypes obtained by the gDNA method from several donors. Here the immuneACCESS table is served through TCRdb, limited to in-frame sequences with V and J called. Missing clones are a known gap in these copies; in checked studies unresolved V genes cover under half, and the rest lacks a known reason. The D gene and trimming were derived from the DNA, and the V and J assignments and clone size from that table. This sample gives about 1 million clones in total; 65% to 75% of them show up just once. The ten largest account for approximately 1.5% of the sample.

Study-level results and caveats: Even with the large sequencing depth, rarefaction of the sorted-subset datasets indicated that sequencing was incomplete. Compared with non-shared clonotypes, clonotypes shared by all four sorted-subset donors had higher generation probabilities. Across a handful of donors, 5% to 6% of naive CD4, roughly 3.5% of naive CD8, under 2.5% of memory CD4, and 0.4% of memory CD8 clonotypes were shared. Sampling was restricted to blood, and TCR repertoires in tissue are likely to differ from TCR repertoires in blood. Pairwise subsampling indicated that sequencing depth was expected to affect the degree of clonotype sharing among donors. The small number of donors limited the genetic and exposure-history diversity represented. Larger estimated clonotype richness was generally found for naive subsets than for memory subsets.

Relative to germline, V is missing 4 bases and J is missing 2 bases, with 6 bases of the junction outside any gene match. Based on the germline V gene, the CDR1 and CDR2 sequences are MNHNS and SASEGT. From its cysteine to its phenylalanine, the CDR3 spans 15 amino acids. The only DNA kept is the CDR3, 45 bases in frame from the first base. Sequences were obtained from memory CD4+ T cells sorted from blood. The sample's cell subset or site label, decoded: CD45RA-negative fraction. Recombination joined TRBV6-1 with TRBJ2-7; 9 of the junction bases match TRBD1. The receptor comes from a man aged 18 to 30 in good health. The CDR3 protein sequence reads: CASSVSGQGTYEQYF. The bases read TGTGCCAGCAGTGTTTCGGGACAGGGTACCTACGAGCAGTACTTC.